Given below is one T cell receptor beta chain in context. The antigen remains unidentified. PCR primers comprised 60 Vbeta and 13 Jbeta primers. Original processing methods: In a later analysis, the count reached about 75 million unique TCR beta chains, with approximately 11 million shared. Sequencing was performed with immunoSEQ multiplex PCR; in TCRdb, only in-frame clones are kept and a portion is missing. V and J calls and clone size follow that table, whereas D and trimming were derived from the DNA. There are roughly 160,000 clones in the sample; roughly 75% occur only once, and roughly 8% lies in the top ten. The data are from a study of cytomegalovirus exposure and HLA in healthy donors. Study-wide points: Later analysis showed most CMV-associated TCR beta chains appearing HLA-restricted. A missense variant in DCLRE1C was later tied to TCR beta V- and J-gene trimming. It was reportedly the case that the classifier diagnosed cytomegalovirus status with high specificity and sensitivity.

Germline V CDR1 and CDR2: LNHDA, SQIVND (reference sequence). The germline V and J ends were trimmed by 2 bases and 9 bases, with 17 bases remaining between them. The CDR3 has 15 residues. The chain joins TRBV19 to TRBJ2-1; D uncertain. The TCR sequence derives from a woman aged 40 to 49 in good health and CMV-seropositive. Sequencing used PBMCs. For the CDR3, the DNA is TGTGCCAGTAGTATATCTGAACACCCTGGTGTTGAGCAGTTCTTC. Residues: CASSISEHPGVEQFF.